The next 9 T cell receptor beta chains were all read from a single sample in a study of vaccination effects on CD4 cells after COVID-19. Antigen specificity for these receptors is unknown. Antigen-specific CD4+ T cell clonotypes were called by their expansion after viral peptide-pool culture in ViraFEST. It was after nine to ten days of culture that CD4+ T cells were isolated. This individual contracted SARS-CoV-2 between March and December 2020, as verified by PCR. Clones were read by immunoSEQ multiplex PCR, and TCRdb kept only the in-frame ones, dropping some. The sample yields 55,000 to 90,000 clones, over 65% seen once. The sequences come from CD4+ T cells from PBMCs cultured with HIV peptides, collected before COVID-19 vaccination. As to subset: HIV-1 Nef peptide pool negative control/reference culture. These receptors all stem from a human donor who had a prior SARS-CoV-2 infection.

This clone was recorded once. The chain joins TRBV3-1 (or the pseudogene TRBV3-2) to TRBJ2-1; D is uncertain. This CDR3 comprises 14 residues. The V end lost 4 bases, the J end lost 5 bases, and 12 bases lay between the germline ends. Germline V gene data show CDR1 as LGHDT and CDR2 as YNNKEL (reference sequence). The CDR3 sequence: CASSPGRLNNEQFF. DNA for the CDR3: TGTGCCAGCAGCCCGGGCCGACTCAACAATGAGCAGTTCTTC.

The V gene is TRBV27, the J gene TRBJ2-7; 7 bases are a match to TRBD2. V trimming: 5 bases; J trimming: 1 base; junction bases outside the gene matches: 11. Per the germline V gene, CDR1 is MNHEY and CDR2 is SMNVEV (reference sequence). CDR3 length: 16 residues. The CDR3 here is CASSPTGGISSYEQYF. The CDR3, as DNA: TGTGCCAGCAGTCCCACCGGGGGGATTTCGTCCTACGAGCAGTACTTC.

The chain links TRBV3-1 (or the pseudogene TRBV3-2) to TRBJ1-1; tentatively, D is TRBD1 (5 bases). Germline V gives CDR1 LGHDT, CDR2 YNNKEL (reference sequence). Trimming stripped 1 base from V and 4 bases from J, with 13 bases between. The CDR3 covers 15 residues. CDR3 in amino acids: CASSQGPTDPTEAFF. The DNA of the CDR3 is TGTGCCAGCAGCCAAGGGCCGACAGACCCCACTGAAGCTTTCTTT.

There are a few counts of this clone. This chain links TRBV5-1 with TRBJ2-1, with 8 bases that match TRBD1. The CDR3 runs to 15 residues. Germline trimming cut 7 bases from V and 7 bases from J; bases unmatched to any gene: 13. Germline V CDR1 and CDR2: SGHRS, YFSETQ. CDR3 nucleotides: TGCGCCAGCGCAAACCACGACAGGGGCAAGAATGAGCAGTTCTTC. Its translation is CASANHDRGKNEQFF. The full variable domain, completed using reference TRBV5-1 and TRBJ2-1, is KAGVTQTPRYLIKTRGQQVTLSCSPISGHRSVSWYQQTPGQGLQFLFEYFSETQRNKGNFPGRFSGRQFSNSRSEMNVSTLELGDSALYLCASANHDRGKNEQFFGPGTRLTVL.

This clone is a singleton in its sample. V usage is TRBV6-6 and J usage is TRBJ1-6; 7 nucleotides align to TRBD1. Germline CDR1 MNHNY, CDR2 SVGAGI (reference sequence). The CDR3 extends over 14 amino acids. The junction had 5 bases not matched to a gene; V was cut back by 5 bases and J by 7 bases. The CDR3 nucleotides are TGTGCCAGCAGTAAGGACAGGCGGAATTCACCCCTCCACTTT. It codes for CASSKDRRNSPLHF.

V usage is TRBV28 and J usage is TRBJ1-1; 8 bases are a match to TRBD1. Looked up from germline, CDR1 is MDHEN and CDR2 is SYDVKM. This CDR3 spans 15 amino acids. After removal of 5 bases from V and 2 bases from J, the junction contained 7 bases not matched to a gene. CDR3 amino acids: CASSRWTGKNTEAFF. The CDR3 DNA reads TGTGCCAGCAGTAGATGGACAGGGAAAAACACTGAAGCTTTCTTT.

The chain employs TRBV7-9 and TRBJ2-1; no reliable D call. The CDR3 covers 12 residues. V gave up 5 bases and J gave up 8 bases, with 10 bases separating them. Per germline, CDR1 SEHNR and CDR2 FQNEAQ (reference sequence). The CDR3 sequence: CASSLPGYEQFF. The DNA for the CDR3 is TGTGCCAGCAGCCTCCCTGGGTATGAGCAGTTCTTC.

In its sample, this clone was seen once. The J gene is TRBJ1-4, the V gene TRBV28; D is ambiguous. The CDR3 runs to 14 residues. From germline, CDR1 is MDHEN and CDR2 SYDVKM. V was clipped by 2 bases and J by 4 bases, with 8 bases between them. CDR3 nucleotide sequence: TGTGCCAGCAGTTTACAAGCACTTAATGAAAAACTGTTTTTT. Encoded protein: CASSLQALNEKLFF.

The V gene is TRBV19, the J gene TRBJ1-5; no definite D call. The V and J ends lost 4 bases and 9 bases respectively, with 16 bases between them. Germline-derived CDR1 and CDR2 are LNHDA and SQIVND (reference sequence). The CDR3 runs 14 residues. The CDR3 here is CASSTRRGLTPQHF. For the CDR3, the DNA is TGTGCCAGTAGTACCCGTCGTGGTCTGACGCCCCAGCATTTT.